The clone carrying this T cell receptor beta chain is labeled medium-sized (0.01 to 0.1%). Its antigen is not identified. For a library built for alpha chains, this beta chain is a stray read; little rests on its size. These data originate in a study of spatial heterogeneity in lung cancer. The overall study: Strong correlation was found between tumor-region TCR transcript counts and a T cell module score from matched bulk RNA-seq. Combinations of a unique TCR and a UMI were tallied in raw reads, and on average each appeared more than ten times.

Germline CDR1 is SGDLS and CDR2 is YYNGEE. With 0 bases removed from V and 7 bases from J, the gap between germline ends came to 10 bases. CDR3 length: 14 residues. Overall study findings and caveats: Higher tumor mutation counts went along with higher counts of expanded intratumoral alpha and beta TCRs.

Time point in this sample: sample taken at primary tumor resection. Just over 70 TRACERx patients with early, untreated non-small cell lung cancer donated samples. Material for sequencing was whole RNA from tumor, nontumor lung or frozen PBMC, left unsorted. MiXCR, run by TCRdb on the 5' RACE reads, gives a single entry per CDR3 protein. The table lists around 9,800 distinct CDR3 sequences, around 8% of them singletons. V usage is TRBV9 and J usage is TRBJ1-4, with D maybe TRBD1 (6 bases). This receptor was obtained from a female donor with early-stage non-small cell lung cancer. The sample was lung tumor tissue, taken at surgery. The CDR3, as DNA: TGTGCCAGCAGCGTAGACGGGGGCGCTGAAAAACTGTTTTTT. This codes for CASSVDGGAEKLFF.